This T cell receptor beta chain was sequenced for a study of shared clonotypes between healthy human individuals (dated by TCRdb to 2020 to 2022). Study-level background: The cohort comprised a couple of women and a few men aged 18 to 49 years. To increase sequencing depth and limit assay-specific biases, TCR repertoire library preparation and sequencing were carried out by different laboratories using diverse techniques. For each donor, CD4 naive and CD4 memory were each run on three plates, CD8 naive on two plates, and CD8 memory on one plate. Between about 0.9 and 10 billion PBMCs per donor were obtained by leukapheresis. To estimate repertoire size and how much clonotypes are shared between individuals, the study performed deep sequencing of blood TCR repertoires from about 5 healthy adults. Results the study describes overall, beyond this receptor: Sampling was restricted to blood, and TCR repertoires in tissues likely differ from the TCR repertoires found in blood. Larger estimated clonotype richness was generally found for naive subsets than for memory subsets. The small number of donors limited the genetic and exposure-history diversity represented. Compared with non-shared clonotypes, clonotypes shared by all four sorted-subset donors had higher generation probabilities. Pairwise subsampling indicated that sequencing depth was expected to affect the degree of clonotype sharing among donors. Rarefaction of sorted-subset datasets indicated incomplete sequencing despite the large sequencing depth. Approximately 5% of naive CD4, 3.5% of naive CD8, about 2.4% of memory CD4, and more than 0.35% of memory CD8 clonotypes were shared across several donors.

Trimming accounts for 7 bases at V and 4 bases at J, while the number of junction bases matched to no gene is 6. Based on the germline V gene, the CDR1 and CDR2 sequences are MDHEN and SYDVKM. The CDR3 runs 14 amino acids, cysteine and phenylalanine included. CDR3 DNA is the only sequence kept; it has 42 bases, read in frame from the first base. CD8 naive samples were CD45RO-negative cells positively selected for CCR7, giving a CD45RA+CCR7+ population that excluded TemRA cells. Healthy HIV-negative adults with no recently reported acute infections or vaccinations were included as donors. Only Caucasian adults living in Nashville, Tennessee, USA were represented among the donors. Blood was obtained by leukapheresis, after which PBMCs were separated by Ficoll-Histopaque density gradient centrifugation and cryopreserved in liquid nitrogen vapor phase. Analytical flow cytometry was used to check the purity and quantity of each magnetically sorted T cell population. Each sorted fraction had its genomic DNA isolated and then quantified by UV absorbance on a Nanodrop 2000c.

Using the deep immunoSEQ assay, multiplex PCR amplified TCR CDR3 regions from genomic DNA. Genomic DNA extracted from each cell subset was distributed evenly over all wells of several immunoSEQ 96-well plates, and each plate served as one replicate. Each replicate PCR for sorted subsets received around 210 ng genomic DNA, equal to 30,000 or so T cell genomes. Purified libraries were quantified with a Qubit 3.0 fluorometer, sized on a Bioanalyzer 2100, and re-quantified with the KAPA Library Quantification kit. Each immunoSEQ 96-well plate was sequenced on its own single-read 150-cycle Illumina NextSeq 550 flow cell. In the source study's methods: Because the immunoSEQ output included only junctional sequences and no quality scores, the filtering could not be the same as the filtering used for full-length reads. To assign V/J genes and CDR3, sequences were annotated against IMGT germline references using PyIR, a Python wrapper for IgBLAST v1.9. Any read was removed if the V/J assignment was weak (E-value above 1e-6), the CDR3 was missing, or the read contained stop codons, out-of-frame junctions, or ambiguous translated residues. V3J clonotypes were defined as sequences sharing the same inferred V gene, J gene, and CDR3 amino acid sequence. To compute the percentage overlap between repertoires, the number of shared unique clonotypes was divided by the size of the smaller repertoire. Richness of each repertoire was evaluated using RTK rarefaction, the Chao1 estimator, and Recon v2.1 estimates of unobserved clonotypes. OLGA was used to compute generation probabilities for all TCRbeta clonotypes that the gDNA method yielded from a few donors. The table was pulled from immuneACCESS by TCRdb, which kept in-frame rearrangements only. Such tables lose some clones; where checked, under half of the loss comes from unresolved V genes, and the rest has no known cause. Clone size and the V and J calls come from that table; the DNA yielded D and trimming. The table for this sample lists hundreds of thousands of clones; about 91% of them were counted only once. The top ten clones comprise more than 20% of the sample.

Details on this clone: This clone's antigen is unknown. No much larger clone exists at a distance of one base, and base qualities are not known.

The specimen was naive CD8+ T cells sorted from blood. This sample's cell subset or site label indicates: CD45RA+CCR7+. The sequence is built from TRBV28 and TRBJ1-2; the junction holds 10 bases that match TRBD1. The sequence derives from a man aged 25-45 years in good health. Here the CDR3 is given as CASTDRGLPYGYTF. The bases read TGTGCCAGCACCGACAGGGGGCTTCCCTATGGCTACACCTTC.